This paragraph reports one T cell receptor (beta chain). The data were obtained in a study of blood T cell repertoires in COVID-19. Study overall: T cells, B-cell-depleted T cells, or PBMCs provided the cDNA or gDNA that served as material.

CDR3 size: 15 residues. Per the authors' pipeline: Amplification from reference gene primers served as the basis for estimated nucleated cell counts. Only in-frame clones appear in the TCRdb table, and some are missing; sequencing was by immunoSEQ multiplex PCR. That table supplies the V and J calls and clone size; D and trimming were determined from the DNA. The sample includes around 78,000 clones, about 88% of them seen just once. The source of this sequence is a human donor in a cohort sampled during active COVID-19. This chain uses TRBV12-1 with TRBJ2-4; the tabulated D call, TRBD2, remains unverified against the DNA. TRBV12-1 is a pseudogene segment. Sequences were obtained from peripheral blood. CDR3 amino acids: CASPRPAVAKNIQYF. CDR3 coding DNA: TGTGCCAGCCCCCGCCCAGCGGTAGCCAAAAACATTCAGTACTTC.